The entry that follows covers one T cell receptor (beta chain) sequence. The PCR used 60 Vbeta and 13 Jbeta primers. Generated by immunoSEQ multiplex PCR, the TCRdb table keeps only in-frame clones and is missing some. Among more than 140,000 clones listed, less than 65% were seen once. This sample stems from a study of cytomegalovirus exposure and HLA in healthy donors. Study-wide context: Across about 400 genotyped donors, more than 75% landed in the Caucasian-associated ancestry cluster.

Germline CDR1 reads MGHRA; CDR2 reads YSYEKL. The V gene lost 4 bases and the J gene lost 6 bases, with 9 bases spanning the gap. The CDR3 spans 13 residues. What was sequenced was PBMCs. The TCR sequence derives from a woman in her 30s in good health and CMV-seropositive. This rearrangement joins TRBV4-1 to TRBJ2-2, with a weak D call TRBD2 (5 bases). The CDR3 here is CASSPVGAGELFF. CDR3 DNA sequence: TGCGCCAGCAGCCCGGTCGGGGCCGGGGAGCTGTTTTTT.